These 25 T cell receptor beta chains were all obtained from the same sample, sequenced in a study of PD-1 blockade in classical Hodgkin lymphoma. Here immunoSEQ multiplex PCR was the method, and the copy in TCRdb shows in-frame clones only, minus some. The sample includes some 23,000 clones, around 85% of them seen just once. The time point is: cycle 4 day 1 (C4D1), after 6 weeks of nivolumab. Every single patient, without exception, relapsed after autologous stem cell transplantation, and brentuximab vedotin exposure varied. It was by magnetic negative selection that CD4+ T cells were purified from thawed PBMCs. The specimen was CD4+ T cells from blood, collected before the fourth cycle of nivolumab. These receptors were taken from a human donor with classical Hodgkin lymphoma.

This chain links TRBV7-2 with TRBJ2-7; D gene ambiguous. The CDR3 sequence is 13 residues long. CDR1 is SGHTA and CDR2 is FQGNSA in the germline V gene. Trimming shortened V by 1 base and J by 1 base, and 5 bases separated the two germline ends. CDR3 bases: TGTGCCAGCAGCTTAGGTTTATCCTACGAGCAGTACTTC. Encoded protein: CASSLGLSYEQYF.

The chain joins TRBV7-2 to TRBJ2-3; D gene unclear. Germline V gene sequence: CDR1 SGHTA, CDR2 FQGNSA. Trimming left V 0 bases short and J 1 base short, with 8 bases between. The length of the CDR3 is 15 residues. The CDR3 DNA sequence: TGTGCCAGCAGCTTAGCGCCGGGCCGCACAGATACGCAGTATTTT. This encodes CASSLAPGRTDTQYF.

Details on this clone: The junction and the germline gene differ at one end; a read error may be behind it. The gene calls are TRBV10-3 and TRBJ2-7; the match to TRBD1 covers 9 bases. The germline V gene encodes CDR1 ENHRY and CDR2 SYGVKD. CDR3 size: 13 residues. CDR3 amino acids: CASSSGDRAEQYF. The CDR3 coding sequence is TGTGCCAGCAGTTCGGGGGACAGGGCCGAGCAGTACTTC.

The chain has TRBV15 and TRBJ2-7, with D possibly TRBD2 on 6 matching bases. Looked up from germline, CDR1 is LNHNV and CDR2 is YYDKDF (reference sequence). This CDR3 has 16 residues. V lost 0 bases, J lost 3 bases, and 15 bases lay in between. The CDR3 loop reads CATSRDLGTGDYEQYF. The DNA of the CDR3 is TGTGCCACCAGCAGAGATCTGGGGACGGGGGACTACGAGCAGTACTTC.

The chain carries TRBV6-6 and TRBJ2-1, with D perhaps matching TRBD1 (5 bases). The germline V gene encodes CDR1 MNHNY and CDR2 SVGAGI (reference sequence). This CDR3 is built from 14 residues. V was shortened by 6 bases and J by 6 bases, with 15 bases between the two germline ends. The CDR3 nucleotides are TGTGCCAGCAGGCGACAGATCCAGTCCAATGAGCAGTTCTTC. Protein sequence: CASRRQIQSNEQFF.

The rearrangement links TRBV11-2 to TRBJ2-5; D remains unclear. The germline gives CDR1 SGHAT, CDR2 FQNNGV. This CDR3 is built from 13 residues. Trimming removed 3 bases at V and 5 bases at J, with 10 bases between. The DNA for the CDR3 is TGTGCCAGCAGCTTCGTTCCTGCCGAGACCCAGTACTTC. Translating gives CASSFVPAETQYF. Full variable domain (outside the CDR3, taken from reference TRBV11-2 and TRBJ2-5): EAGVAQSPRYKIIEKRQSVAFWCNPISGHATLYWYQQILGQGPKLLIQFQNNGVVDDSQLPKDRFSAERLKGVDSTLKIQPAKLEDSAVYLCASSFVPAETQYFGPGTRLLVL.

This chain links TRBV5-1 with TRBJ2-7, with D perhaps TRBD2 (5 bases). The ends were cut back, 1 base at V and 3 bases at J, with 11 bases in the middle. CDR3 size: 14 residues. CDR1 is SGHRS, CDR2 YFSETQ, per germline. The CDR3 sequence: CASSLTSQNYEQYF. CDR3 nucleotides: TGCGCCAGCAGCTTGACTAGTCAGAACTACGAGCAGTACTTC.

The rearrangement joins TRBV7-2 to TRBJ2-3; TRBD2 agrees at 11 bases. J was trimmed by 0 bases and V by 5 bases; bases with no gene match: 1. The CDR3 is made up of 15 amino acids. Germline lookup yields CDR1 SGHTA and CDR2 FQGNSA. The CDR3 DNA is TGTGCCAGCAGCAGACTAGCGGGGAGCACAGATACGCAGTATTTT. Its translation is CASSRLAGSTDTQYF.

This chain joins TRBV5-1 and TRBJ2-1; D not certain. This CDR3 region has 13 residues. V was clipped by 4 bases and J by 3 bases, with 8 bases between them. Germline lookup yields CDR1 SGHRS and CDR2 YFSETQ. CDR3 DNA: TGCGCCAGCAGCACCTGGCTCTACAATGAGCAGTTCTTC. This sequence encodes CASSTWLYNEQFF.

This clone was picked up a small number of times. The V gene is TRBV5-4, the J gene TRBJ1-2; D not certain. The CDR3 contains 13 residues. V was pared by 6 bases and J by 1 base, with 10 bases between. CDR1 and CDR2 (germline): SGHNT, YYREEE (reference sequence). The CDR3 nucleotides are TGTGCCAGCACCCAGGACGGTAACTATGGCTACACCTTC. Amino acid sequence: CASTQDGNYGYTF.

The chain recombines TRBV19 with TRBJ2-3; 11 bases fit TRBD2. CDR1 and CDR2 (germline): LNHDA, SQIVND (reference sequence). This CDR3 region has 16 residues. V shed 1 base, J shed 2 bases, and the junction held 2 bases outside the gene matches. CDR3 residues: CASSIGSGGATDTQYF. CDR3 coding DNA: TGTGCCAGTAGTATAGGTAGCGGGGGGGCCACAGATACGCAGTATTTT.

The V and J genes are TRBV5-6 and TRBJ1-6; D uncertain. The V end was cut by 1 base, the J end by 10 bases, with 15 bases between. CDR3 length: 15 amino acids. CDR1 is SGHDT and CDR2 is YYEEEE in the germline V gene. For the CDR3, the DNA is TGTGCCAGCAGCTTGAAGACCCGCAGAGAGTCACCCCTCCACTTT. It specifies CASSLKTRRESPLHF.

V and J are TRBV5-1 and TRBJ1-1; a possible D gene is TRBD1 (5 bases). This CDR3 spans 14 amino acids. V gave up 1 base and J gave up 3 bases, with 10 bases separating them. From germline, CDR1 is SGHRS and CDR2 YFSETQ. CDR3 in amino acids: CASSLRGADTEAFF. CDR3 in DNA: TGCGCCAGCAGCTTGCGGGGCGCAGACACTGAAGCTTTCTTT. The whole variable domain, remainder taken from reference TRBV5-1 and TRBJ1-1, is KAGVTQTPRYLIKTRGQQVTLSCSPISGHRSVSWYQQTPGQGLQFLFEYFSETQRNKGNFPGRFSGRQFSNSRSEMNVSTLELGDSALYLCASSLRGADTEAFFGQGTRLTVV.

The CDR3 nucleotides are TGTGCCAGCAGCTCCAGGACTAGCGGGGGGGCCGTAGAGCAGTTCTTC. Protein product: CASSSRTSGGAVEQFF. The rearrangement uses TRBV7-2 and TRBJ2-1; TRBD2 matches 15 bases. Germline CDR1 and CDR2: SGHTA and FQGNSA. V dropped 4 bases and J dropped 10; count of bases not matched to a gene: 8. The CDR3 is 16 amino acids.

The CDR3 sequence is CASSPRGRQSIEKLFF. The CDR3 DNA reads TGTGCCAGCAGCCCACGCGGAAGACAGAGTATCGAGAAACTGTTTTTT. This rearrangement joins TRBV7-9 to TRBJ1-4, with a tentative D call TRBD1 (5 bases). Germline CDR1 is SEHNR and CDR2 is FQNEAQ (reference sequence). V was shortened by 5 bases and J by 11 bases, with 24 bases between the two germline ends. The CDR3 is 16 residues long.

The chain has TRBV11-3 and TRBJ2-2; D may be TRBD1 or TRBD2 (5 bases each). From germline, CDR1 is SGHNT and CDR2 YENEEA. V shed 5 bases and J shed 5 bases, with 12 bases lying between them. The CDR3 loop spans 14 amino acids. The CDR3 bases are TGTGCCAGCAGCAGGGGACCCCTAACCGGGGAGCTGTTTTTT. Amino acid sequence: CASSRGPLTGELFF.

The chain has TRBV4-3 and TRBJ2-7; D is undetermined. This CDR3 contains 14 residues. Germline values: CDR1 LGHNA, CDR2 YSLEER. Trimming stripped 3 bases from V and 5 bases from J, with 14 bases between. The CDR3 region has the DNA TGCGCCAGCAGCCAGGACCCAAGTCTCAACGAGCAGTACTTC. This translates into CASSQDPSLNEQYF.

The chain links TRBV7-9 to TRBJ2-3; D unclear. Germline CDR1 reads SEHNR; CDR2 reads FQNEAQ (reference sequence). There are 14 residues in the CDR3. Trimming stripped 1 base from V and 0 bases from J, with 5 bases between. Here the CDR3 reads CASSLVDSTDTQYF. The CDR3 DNA is TGTGCCAGCAGCTTAGTCGACAGCACAGATACGCAGTATTTT.

On this clone: The same CDR3 also results from other DNA sequences found in this sample. The chain links TRBV6-5 to TRBJ2-3, with D possibly being TRBD1 (6 bases). This CDR3 comprises 15 residues. Trimming pared 2 bases from V and 4 bases from J, leaving 13 bases between. Germline V gene lookup returns CDR1 MNHEY and CDR2 SVGAGI. In DNA, the CDR3 is TGTGCCAGCAGTTACGGAACAGGGATCCCAGATACGCAGTATTTT. Protein: CASSYGTGIPDTQYF.

This clone was picked up a small number of times. The V gene is TRBV7-3, the J gene TRBJ1-1, with D perhaps TRBD1 (5 bases). Trimming left V 5 bases short and J 2 bases short, with 18 bases between. From germline, CDR1 is SGHTA and CDR2 FQGTGA. This CDR3 has 16 amino acids. As DNA, the CDR3 is TGTGCCAGCAGCCTAGGGGATACTAGCAGAAACACTGAAGCTTTCTTT. This translates into CASSLGDTSRNTEAFF. Using reference TRBV7-3 and TRBJ1-1 for the parts outside the CDR3, the full variable domain is GAGVSQTPSNKVTEKGKYVELRCDPISGHTALYWYRQSLGQGPEFLIYFQGTGAADDSGLPNDRFFAVRPEGSVSTLKIQRTERGDSAVYLCASSLGDTSRNTEAFFGQGTRLTVV.

The chain employs TRBV18 and TRBJ2-7, with D hard to call. Germline V gives CDR1 KGHSH, CDR2 LQKENI. The germline V and J ends were trimmed by 0 bases and 6 bases, with 6 bases remaining between them. The CDR3 is 12 residues long. DNA of the CDR3: TGTGCCAGCTCACCACCGACGGCCGAGCAGTACTTC. Translated, it gives CASSPPTAEQYF.

V gene TRBV7-2 combines with J gene TRBJ2-3, with 9 bases aligning to TRBD2. CDR3 length equals 14 residues. Germline loops: CDR1 SGHTA, CDR2 FQGNSA. V was clipped by 4 bases and J by 3 bases; unmatched bases: 2. The CDR3 region is CASSSLAGTDTQYF. The CDR3 bases are TGTGCCAGCAGCTCCCTAGCGGGGACAGATACGCAGTATTTT.

The V and J genes are TRBV28 and TRBJ2-4; 9 bases align to TRBD1. The germline V gene encodes CDR1 MDHEN and CDR2 SYDVKM. The CDR3 runs to 14 residues. V dropped 3 bases and J dropped 7; count of bases not matched to a gene: 4. The CDR3, as DNA: TGTGCCAGCAGTTTCACGGGGACAGGGAACATTCAGTACTTC. This codes for CASSFTGTGNIQYF. The full variable domain, rest sourced from reference TRBV28 and TRBJ2-4, is DVKVTQSSRYLVKRTGEKVFLECVQDMDHENMFWYRQDPGLGLRLIYFSYDVKMKEKGDIPEGYSVSREKKERFSLILESASTNQTSMYLCASSFTGTGNIQYFGAGTRLSVL.

This clone has more than one count but fewer than ten. The chain carries TRBV10-3 and TRBJ1-6; 8 nucleotides line up with TRBD1. V was pared by 4 bases and J by 8 bases, with 4 bases of the junction left unmatched. The CDR3 has 14 amino acids. The germline CDR1 and CDR2 sequences are ENHRY and SYGVKD. The CDR3 is CAISGTGLDSPLHF. The DNA for the CDR3 is TGTGCCATCAGTGGGACAGGGCTCGATTCACCCCTCCACTTT.

The chain links TRBV5-1 to TRBJ1-2; no definite D call. Germline-derived CDR1 and CDR2 are SGHRS and YFSETQ. This CDR3 is built from 13 residues. Trimming cost V 0 bases and J 7 bases, with 10 bases left between them. CDR3 loop: CASSLAKGSGYTF. Here the CDR3 DNA reads TGCGCCAGCAGCTTGGCCAAAGGTTCTGGCTACACCTTC.